These 18 T cell receptor beta chains were sequenced from one sample in a study of T cells after yellow fever vaccination (dated by TCRdb to the late 2010s). What the treatment or condition label conveys for this sample: live attenuated yellow fever vaccine strain. Library generation was performed with 5' RACE. TCRdb shows the sequencer as Illumina HiSeq 2500. TCRdb took the public reads, trimmed them with fastp at Q25, ran MiXCR for clone calling and kept in-frame beta chains. CDR3 protein sequences are deduplicated, and each keeps its most common genes and DNA. Counted in this sample were roughly 120,000 distinct CDR3 sequences; about 7.8% of them appeared once. Approximately 2.7% of the sample rests with the top ten. This specimen was CD4+ T cells sorted from PBMCs, taken roughly 46 days after the first yellow fever vaccination. These receptors were taken from a man aged 18 to 30 who received the YFV17D yellow fever vaccine.

This clonotype was picked up many times. The rearrangement joins TRBV5-1 to TRBJ2-2, with D uncertain. The V and J ends lost 0 bases and 4 bases respectively, with 10 bases between them. In germline, CDR1 is SGHRS, CDR2 YFSETQ. CDR3 length equals 15 residues. CDR3 nucleotides: TGCGCCAGCAGCTTGGTGCCGGAGTCCACCGGGGAGCTGTTTTTT. Encoded protein: CASSLVPESTGELFF.

V is TRBV30 and J is TRBJ2-2; tentative D call: TRBD2 (5 bases). CDR3 length equals 13 residues. CDR1 is GTSNPN, CDR2 SVGIG, per germline (reference sequence). V was pared by 0 bases and J by 7 bases, with 9 bases between. The CDR3 DNA reads TGTGCCTGGAGTGTACACGGGATCGGGGAGCTGTTTTTT. The encoded protein is CAWSVHGIGELFF.

This clonotype was counted only a few times. The chain is built from TRBV5-6 and TRBJ2-3, with 7 bases that match TRBD1. The length of the CDR3 is 15 residues. V lost 2 bases to trimming and J lost 3 bases; unmatched junction nucleotides: 6. Germline-derived CDR1 and CDR2 are SGHDT and YYEEEE. CDR3 in DNA: TGTGCCAGCAGCTTTGACAGGGTCGGGACAGATACGCAGTATTTT. It yields the protein CASSFDRVGTDTQYF.

This clonotype appeared many times. This chain connects TRBV24-1 to TRBJ2-1, with 7 bases identical to TRBD1. The V segment lost 6 bases and the J segment 3 bases; nucleotides outside the gene matches: 4. The CDR3 covers 14 residues. Looked up from germline, CDR1 is KGHDR and CDR2 is SFDVKD. CDR3 in DNA: TGTGCCACCAGTCCAGGGGGTTTCTACAATGAGCAGTTCTTC. This encodes CATSPGGFYNEQFF.

This clonotype was seen only a few times. The V and J genes are TRBV7-2 and TRBJ2-3, with TRBD2 matching over 8 bases. The CDR3 loop spans 14 amino acids. The germline CDR1 and CDR2 sequences are SGHTA and FQGNSA. V trimming: 6 bases; J trimming: 3 bases; junction bases outside the gene matches: 5. The CDR3 sequence: CASRSSGGTDTQYF. In DNA, the CDR3 is TGTGCCAGCAGGTCGAGCGGGGGAACAGATACGCAGTATTTT.

Notes on this clonotype: Just one base apart from a much larger clone, this may be a read error. The genes are TRBV5-1 and TRBJ2-1, with a possible D match to TRBD2 (5 bases). CDR1 and CDR2 from the germline V gene are SGHRS and YFSETQ. CDR3 size: 14 residues. CDR3 DNA sequence: TGCGCCAGCAGCTTGGCAGGAGACTACAATAAGCAGTTCTTC. This gives the protein CASSLAGDYNKQFF.

This clonotype was observed at least ten times. V is TRBV7-8 and J is TRBJ2-5; 7 bases align to TRBD2. Germline V gene sequence: CDR1 SGHVS, CDR2 FQNEAQ. J was trimmed by 1 base and V by 8 bases; bases with no gene match: 10. The CDR3 has 15 amino acids. The CDR3 sequence is CASELGAGIQETQYF. The DNA for the CDR3 is TGTGCCAGCGAGCTCGGAGCGGGGATCCAAGAGACCCAGTACTTC.

The table lists this clonotype with many counts. V is TRBV11-3 and J is TRBJ2-1; 11 bases agree with TRBD2. The V gene end was trimmed by 5 bases and the J gene end by 8 bases; junction bases not matched to a gene: 11. CDR3 length: 16 amino acids. Germline CDR1 and CDR2: SGHNT and YENEEA. The CDR3 loop reads CASSPGGTSGNHEQFF. CDR3 coding DNA: TGTGCCAGCAGCCCGGGGGGGACTAGCGGTAATCATGAGCAGTTCTTC.

This clonotype has ten or more counts. The chain links TRBV30 to TRBJ2-7, with D tentatively TRBD2 (7 bases). CDR3 length equals 16 residues. CDR1 is GTSNPN and CDR2 is SVGIG in the germline V gene (reference sequence). Trimming took off 0 bases at V and 4 bases at J, with 19 bases between the two ends. The DNA for the CDR3 is TGTGCCTGGAGTGTATGGGGGGGCAGGCTAACATACGAGCAGTACTTC. Its protein product is CAWSVWGGRLTYEQYF.

At least ten counts were recorded for this clonotype. The chain carries TRBV20-1 and TRBJ2-5, with D perhaps TRBD1 or TRBD2 (6 bases each). The CDR3 consists of 15 residues. V dropped 1 base and J dropped 4 bases, with 16 bases sitting between them. Germline CDR1 DFQATT, CDR2 SNEGSKA (reference sequence). The CDR3 spells CSARGSRGAGETQYF. CDR3 sequence (DNA): TGCAGTGCTAGAGGTTCGAGGGGGGCAGGAGAGACCCAGTACTTC.

The V gene is TRBV4-2, the J gene TRBJ1-2; D remains ambiguous. CDR1 and CDR2 (germline): LGHNA, YNFKEQ. The CDR3 length is 12 residues. V lost 5 bases and J 9 bases, leaving 13 bases between the germline ends. CDR3 DNA: TGTGCCAGCAGCGCCGGGAACTACTGCTACACCTTC. This codes for CASSAGNYCYTF.

This clonotype has ten or more counts. The V gene is TRBV7-9, the J gene TRBJ2-5; 7 bases match TRBD1. The CDR3 contains 14 residues. V shed 5 bases, J shed 3 bases, and the junction held 6 bases outside the gene matches. In germline, CDR1 is SEHNR, CDR2 FQNEAQ (reference sequence). CDR3 region: CASSVWDRKETQYF. The CDR3 DNA reads as TGTGCCAGCAGCGTATGGGACAGAAAAGAGACCCAGTACTTC.

This clonotype was found many times. The rearrangement links TRBV12-3 or TRBV12-4 to TRBJ2-2; weak D call: TRBD1 (5 bases). The germline V and J ends were trimmed by 7 bases and 2 bases, with 14 bases remaining between them. The CDR3 spans 15 residues. CDR3 region: CASTPRTLNTGELFF. DNA for the CDR3: TGTGCCAGCACCCCTAGGACACTAAACACCGGGGAGCTGTTTTTT.

Of note for this clonotype: One base away lies a much larger clone, so this may be a sequencing read error. This sequence joins TRBV12-5 and TRBJ2-1; D gene unclear. Germline lookup yields CDR1 LGHNT and CDR2 FRNRAP. The germline V and J ends were trimmed by 3 bases and 6 bases, with 9 bases remaining between them. There are 13 residues in the CDR3. CDR3 nucleotide sequence: TGTGCTAGTGGTTTAAGGTGCGTCAATGAGCAGTTCTTC. Amino acid sequence: CASGLRCVNEQFF.

This clonotype has ten or more counts. The V and J genes are TRBV20-1 and TRBJ2-1; D may be TRBD1 (5 bases). The V end was cut by 6 bases, the J end by 4 bases, with 16 bases between. The CDR3 loop spans 14 amino acids. Germline-derived CDR1 and CDR2 are DFQATT and SNEGSKA (reference sequence). CDR3: CSANTMRTYNEQFF. CDR3 nucleotide sequence: TGCAGTGCCAATACCATGCGGACATACAATGAGCAGTTCTTC.

This clonotype was recorded at least ten times. The rearrangement links TRBV5-1 to TRBJ1-2; no reliable D call. The germline CDR1 and CDR2 sequences are SGHRS and YFSETQ. The V and J ends lost 1 base and 9 bases respectively, with 13 bases between them. The CDR3 covers 13 residues. The DNA for the CDR3 is TGCGCCAGCAGCTTGTTGCCTGACGGGAGCTACACCTTC. Amino acids: CASSLLPDGSYTF.

This clonotype was recorded at least ten times. The chain employs TRBV12-3 or TRBV12-4 and TRBJ1-3; 8 nucleotides match TRBD1. The J segment lost 4 bases and the V segment lost 5 bases, leaving 7 bases of the junction unmatched. The CDR3 length is 15 residues. In DNA, the CDR3 is TGTGCCAGCAGTCGTCAGGACAGGGAGGGAAACACCATATATTTT. Translated, it gives CASSRQDREGNTIYF.

This clonotype has ten or more counts. This chain joins TRBV25-1 and TRBJ2-3; 7 bases match TRBD2. The CDR3 runs to 16 residues. CDR1 is MGHDK and CDR2 is SYGVNS in the germline V gene. The V segment lost 2 bases and the J segment 4 bases; nucleotides outside the gene matches: 9. CDR3 nucleotide sequence: TGTGCCAGCAGTGAAGGGGGGGGATATTACCCAGATACGCAGTATTTT. This gives the protein CASSEGGGYYPDTQYF.